Shown below are 5 T cell receptor beta chains from a single sample sequenced in a study of blood T cell repertoires in COVID-19. Here immunoSEQ multiplex PCR was the method, and the copy in TCRdb shows in-frame clones only, minus some. This table has fewer than 500,000 clones, about 85% appearing once. Specimen: PBMCs or T cells enriched from blood (not recorded which). These receptors originate from a woman aged 18-29 years with acute COVID-19.

With regard to this clone: Distinct nucleotide sequences in the sample also encode this CDR3. The chain uses TRBV9 and TRBJ2-5; 12 nucleotides match TRBD1. Trimming cost V 2 bases and J 5 bases; bases outside gene matches: 4. CDR3 length equals 15 residues. CDR1 SGDLS and CDR2 YYNGEE come from the germline V gene. CDR3 bases: TGTGCCAGCAGCGTGGCCGGGACAGGGGGCGAGACCCAGTACTTC. This gives the protein CASSVAGTGGETQYF.

V is TRBV25-1 and J is TRBJ2-3; 7 bases map to TRBD1. There are 16 residues in the CDR3. With V trimmed by 1 base and J by 1 base, 5 bases remained unmatched. Germline lookup yields CDR1 MGHDK and CDR2 SYGVNS. CDR3 nucleotide sequence: TGTGCCAGCAGTGAATCCTGGGACAGACGCACAGATACGCAGTATTTT. Translating gives CASSESWDRRTDTQYF. Complete variable domain (other parts from reference TRBV25-1 and TRBJ2-3): EADIYQTPRYLVIGTGKKITLECSQTMGHDKMYWYQQDPGMELHLIHYSYGVNSTEKGDLSSESTVSRIRTEHFPLTLESARPSHTSQYLCASSESWDRRTDTQYFGPGTRLTVL.

The rearrangement links TRBV15 to TRBJ2-2, with D possibly being TRBD1 (5 bases). The germline V gene has CDR1 LNHNV and CDR2 YYDKDF (reference sequence). The CDR3 is 14 amino acids. V was cut by 10 bases and J by 1 base, with 13 bases left in between. The CDR3 DNA is TGTGCCAGTAGGCAGGGCCGGAACACCGGGGAGCTGTTTTTT. Protein sequence: CASRQGRNTGELFF. Based on the CDR3 plus reference TRBV15 and TRBJ2-2, the full variable domain is DAMVIQNPRYQVTQFGKPVTLSCSQTLNHNVMYWYQQKSSQAPKLLFHYYDKDFNNEADTPDNFQSRRPNTSFCFLDIRSPGLGDTAMYLCASRQGRNTGELFFGEGSRLTVL.

This chain connects TRBV5-1 to TRBJ2-1; 9 bases align to TRBD1. The V gene's germline CDR1 is SGHRS and CDR2 YFSETQ. Unmatched junction bases numbered 6, after V lost 4 bases and J lost 7 bases. CDR3 size: 14 residues. CDR3 residues: CASSPFGQGNEQFF. The CDR3 DNA is TGCGCCAGCAGCCCATTCGGACAGGGGAATGAGCAGTTCTTC.

The chain employs TRBV6-5 and TRBJ2-7; a possible D gene is TRBD2 (5 bases). The V and J ends lost 6 bases and 3 bases respectively, with 18 bases between them. Germline V CDR1 and CDR2: MNHEY, SVGAGI. CDR3 length: 15 residues. The CDR3 protein is CASSQGRAGSYEQYF. The CDR3 nucleotides read TGTGCCAGCAGCCAAGGCCGGGCGGGTAGCTACGAGCAGTACTTC.